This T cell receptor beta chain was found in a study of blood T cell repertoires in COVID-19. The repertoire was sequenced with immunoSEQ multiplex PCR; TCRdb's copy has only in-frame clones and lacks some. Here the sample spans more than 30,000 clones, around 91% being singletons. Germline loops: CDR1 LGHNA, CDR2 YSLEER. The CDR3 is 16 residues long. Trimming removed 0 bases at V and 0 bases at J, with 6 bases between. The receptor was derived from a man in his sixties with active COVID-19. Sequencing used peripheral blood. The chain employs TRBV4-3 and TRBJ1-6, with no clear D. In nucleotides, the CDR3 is TGCGCCAGCAGCCAAGATATTAGCTCCTATAATTCACCCCTCCACTTT. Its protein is CASSQDISSYNSPLHF.